Below are 22 T cell receptor beta chains sequenced from a single sample in a study of brain T cells in children with intractable seizures (dated by TCRdb to about 2021). The library was generated by the immunoSEQ multiplex PCR assay. As stored in TCRdb, this immuneACCESS dataset retains in-frame rearrangements with V and J assigned. A fraction of the clones does not appear; measured against another copy, unresolved V genes explain less than half of the discrepancy, and the remainder lacks a known reason. The sample table lists 95,000 to 120,000 clones, approximately 94% of them with a count of one. 3.8% of the sample rests with the top ten. According to the study, the label for this sample's time point signals: resected brain tissue, or blood drawn just prior to surgery. This specimen was peripheral blood, taken at surgery. The receptors originated from a boy under three years old with hemimegalencephaly and intractable seizures.

The V and J genes are TRBV3-1 (or the pseudogene TRBV3-2) and TRBJ2-2; 11 positions match TRBD1. There are 18 residues in the CDR3. The V segment lost 3 bases and the J segment 2 bases; nucleotides outside the gene matches: 8. The germline CDR1 and CDR2 sequences are LGHDT and YNNKEL (reference sequence). This chain's CDR3 is CASSQVSGQGVNTGELFF. DNA for the CDR3: TGTGCCAGCAGCCAGGTTTCGGGACAGGGGGTTAACACCGGGGAGCTGTTTTTT.

The rearrangement joins TRBV28 to TRBJ2-7; 12 positions agree with TRBD2. Germline V CDR1 and CDR2: MDHEN, SYDVKM. CDR3 length equals 16 residues. V shed 4 bases, J shed 4 bases, and the junction held 8 bases outside the gene matches. This CDR3 is CASSSRTSGKGYEQYF. Here the CDR3 DNA reads TGTGCCAGCAGTTCCCGGACTAGCGGGAAGGGGTACGAGCAGTACTTC.

This chain links TRBV27 with TRBJ2-2; 11 bases are a match to TRBD2. The germline gives CDR1 MNHEY, CDR2 SMNVEV (reference sequence). V lost 6 bases and J lost 4; bases outside the gene matches: 1. The CDR3 runs to 14 residues. The CDR3 region is CASSTSGSTGELFF. Here the CDR3 DNA reads TGTGCCAGCAGCACTAGCGGGAGCACCGGGGAGCTGTTTTTT.

The chain is built from TRBV7-2 and TRBJ1-2; tentative D call: TRBD1 (6 bases). Germline V gives CDR1 SGHTA, CDR2 FQGNSA. The CDR3 extends over 14 amino acids. Trimming cost V 4 bases and J 3 bases, with 12 bases left between them. CDR3 nucleotides: TGTGCCAGCAGCTCATCCAGGGGATACTATGGCTACACCTTC. Its protein product is CASSSSRGYYGYTF.

The genes are TRBV7-9 and TRBJ2-3; possibly TRBD1 for D (6 bases). CDR3 length equals 15 residues. Trimming removed 3 bases at V and 0 bases at J, with 10 bases between. Germline V gene sequence: CDR1 SEHNR, CDR2 FQNEAQ (reference sequence). The CDR3 spells CASSFKQGSTDTQYF. In DNA form, the CDR3 reads TGTGCCAGCAGCTTTAAACAGGGTAGCACAGATACGCAGTATTTT.

The V gene is TRBV19, the J gene TRBJ2-7, with D unresolved. V lost 5 bases to trimming and J lost 2 bases, with 10 bases between them. This CDR3 has 13 amino acids. The germline V gene has CDR1 LNHDA and CDR2 SQIVND (reference sequence). This chain's CDR3 is CASSPRTPYEQYF. As DNA, the CDR3 is TGTGCCAGTAGTCCCCGGACCCCCTACGAGCAGTACTTC.

The chain has TRBV7-9 and TRBJ2-3; D gene ambiguous. The CDR3 is 12 residues long. Germline assignment: CDR1 SEHNR and CDR2 FQNEAQ (reference sequence). V was cut by 5 bases and J by 6 bases, with 9 bases left in between. CDR3 protein: CASSQVSDTQYF. The CDR3 DNA reads as TGTGCCAGCAGCCAGGTCTCCGATACGCAGTATTTT. The full variable domain, completed using reference TRBV7-9 and TRBJ2-3, is DTGVSQNPRHKITKRGQNVTFRCDPISEHNRLYWYRQTLGQGPEFLTYFQNEAQLEKSRLLSDRFSAERPKGSFSTLEIQRTEQGDSAMYLCASSQVSDTQYFGPGTRLTVL.

V usage is TRBV19 and J usage is TRBJ1-1; D may be TRBD1 (5 bases). Germline V gene sequence: CDR1 LNHDA, CDR2 SQIVND (reference sequence). CDR3 length equals 14 residues. The V and J ends lost 3 bases and 3 bases respectively, with 11 bases between them. CDR3 residues: CASSIQGGDTEAFF. As DNA, the CDR3 is TGTGCCAGTAGTATCCAGGGAGGGGACACTGAAGCTTTCTTT.

The rearrangement joins TRBV9 to TRBJ2-1, with 10 bases matching TRBD2. The V gene end was trimmed by 0 bases and the J gene end by 8 bases; junction bases not matched to a gene: 8. The CDR3 is 16 amino acids. CDR1 is SGDLS and CDR2 is YYNGEE in the germline V gene. The CDR3 region is CASSVAPAGGDDEQFF. As DNA, the CDR3 is TGTGCCAGCAGCGTAGCCCCAGCGGGAGGGGACGATGAGCAGTTCTTC. Full variable domain (missing parts from reference TRBV9 and TRBJ2-1): DSGVTQTPKHLITATGQRVTLRCSPRSGDLSVYWYQQSLDQGLQFLIQYYNGEERAKGNILERFSAQQFPDLHSELNLSSLELGDSALYFCASSVAPAGGDDEQFFGPGTRLTVL.

With regard to this clone: Other DNA sequences from this sample encode an identical CDR3 as well. This chain links TRBV11-2 with TRBJ2-1; no definite D call. Per the germline V gene, CDR1 is SGHAT and CDR2 is FQNNGV. The ends were cut back, 5 bases at V and 4 bases at J, with 6 bases in the middle. The CDR3 is 12 amino acids. DNA of the CDR3: TGTGCCAGCAGCCCTGGGTACAATGAGCAGTTCTTC. Protein: CASSPGYNEQFF.

The chain links TRBV28 to TRBJ2-1, with D possibly matching TRBD1 (5 bases). This CDR3 comprises 16 residues. With 4 bases removed from V and 0 bases from J, the gap between germline ends came to 13 bases. Per the germline V gene, CDR1 is MDHEN and CDR2 is SYDVKM. The CDR3 region is CASSSTPDSSYNEQFF. CDR3 nucleotide sequence: TGTGCCAGCAGTTCTACACCCGACAGCTCCTACAATGAGCAGTTCTTC.

The chain links TRBV7-3 to TRBJ2-1; TRBD2 agrees at 7 bases. Losses at the gene ends were 5 bases for V and 10 bases for J; bases not matched to a gene: 5. The CDR3 runs to 12 residues. Germline V gene sequence: CDR1 SGHTA, CDR2 FQGTGA. The CDR3 bases are TGTGCCAGCAGCCCCACGGGAGGCGAGCAGTTCTTC. This gives the protein CASSPTGGEQFF.

The chain combines TRBV11-1 with TRBJ2-1; weak D call: TRBD2 (5 bases). The CDR3 has 15 residues. Trimming took off 1 base at V and 8 bases at J, with 15 bases between the two ends. Germline loops: CDR1 SGHAT, CDR2 FQDESV (reference sequence). Here the CDR3 DNA reads TGTGCCAGCAGCTTAGGTCTGGCCCCCGGGGATGAGCAGTTCTTC. Translation gives CASSLGLAPGDEQFF.

The chain is built from TRBV9 and TRBJ2-3, with D possibly matching TRBD2 (6 bases). The CDR3 has 16 amino acids. Germline CDR1 and CDR2: SGDLS and YYNGEE. V was pared by 0 bases and J by 2 bases, with 13 bases between. CDR3 DNA sequence: TGTGCCAGCAGCGTAGGTAGTAGCGGCCACACAGATACGCAGTATTTT. This translates into CASSVGSSGHTDTQYF.

The V gene is TRBV6-2 or TRBV6-3, the J gene TRBJ2-3; 8 positions match TRBD2. The length of the CDR3 is 16 residues. V gave up 2 bases and J gave up 6 bases; unmatched junction bases: 10. CDR1 and CDR2 from the germline V gene are MNHEY and SVGEGT. The CDR3 coding sequence is TGTGCCAGCAGTTACCTCTTGCGGGAGGCAGGGGATACGCAGTATTTT. Translation gives CASSYLLREAGDTQYF.

The chain has TRBV5-1 and TRBJ2-5; D unresolved. CDR1 is SGHRS and CDR2 is YFSETQ in the germline V gene. V was shortened by 4 bases and J by 2 bases, with 3 bases between the two germline ends. The CDR3 is made up of 11 amino acids. In DNA, the CDR3 is TGCGCCAGCAGCGGACAAGAGACCCAGTACTTC. This codes for CASSGQETQYF.

This CDR3 reads CASSLGDGSYEQYF. Written as DNA, the CDR3 is TGCGCCAGCAGCTTGGGGGATGGGTCCTACGAGCAGTACTTC. The chain has TRBV5-1 and TRBJ2-7; unclear D gene. CDR1 and CDR2 from the germline V gene are SGHRS and YFSETQ. The CDR3 sequence is 14 residues long. V lost 0 bases and J lost 1, with 8 bases in between.

This chain links TRBV3-1 (or the pseudogene TRBV3-2) with TRBJ2-7; 10 positions agree with TRBD1. V was pared by 1 base and J by 12 bases, with 6 bases of the junction left unmatched. The CDR3 covers 13 residues. Germline CDR1 and CDR2: LGHDT and YNNKEL (reference sequence). The CDR3 DNA reads as TGTGCCAGCAGCCAAGGGACAGGGGGAGGGCGGTACTTC. Protein: CASSQGTGGGRYF.

The V call is TRBV4-3, the J call TRBJ2-7; 7 bases map to TRBD1. Germline loops: CDR1 LGHNA, CDR2 YSLEER. Trimming cost V 0 bases and J 2 bases; bases outside gene matches: 7. This CDR3 contains 16 residues. Here the CDR3 DNA reads TGCGCCAGCAGCCAAGATTTCGCGACAGGGCCCTACGAGCAGTACTTC. It translates to CASSQDFATGPYEQYF.

The J gene is TRBJ1-2, the V gene TRBV19, with D hard to call. The V end was cut by 3 bases, the J end by 8 bases, with 10 bases between. The CDR3 length is 12 residues. CDR1 and CDR2 (germline): LNHDA, SQIVND (reference sequence). The CDR3 loop reads CASSIDGIGYTF. Written as DNA, the CDR3 is TGTGCCAGTAGTATTGATGGAATCGGCTACACCTTC.

CDR3 nucleotides: TGCGCCAGCAGCTTGGGAGGATACACAGATACGCAGTATTTT. This sequence encodes CASSLGGYTDTQYF. The gene calls are TRBV5-1 and TRBJ2-3; D gene ambiguous. Trimming removed 0 bases at V and 2 bases at J, with 7 bases between. Per the germline V gene, CDR1 is SGHRS and CDR2 is YFSETQ. This CDR3 has 14 residues. Looking up the rest from reference TRBV5-1 and TRBJ2-3 gives the full variable domain: KAGVTQTPRYLIKTRGQQVTLSCSPISGHRSVSWYQQTPGQGLQFLFEYFSETQRNKGNFPGRFSGRQFSNSRSEMNVSTLELGDSALYLCASSLGGYTDTQYFGPGTRLTVL.

The rearrangement joins TRBV11-2 to TRBJ2-2, with unresolved D. CDR1 is SGHAT, CDR2 FQNNGV, per germline. The V gene lost 2 bases and the J gene lost 3 bases, with 13 bases spanning the gap. CDR3 length: 16 amino acids. CDR3 coding DNA: TGTGCCAGCAGCTTAACGCCCCGGGTCGACACCGGGGAGCTGTTTTTT. Protein: CASSLTPRVDTGELFF.